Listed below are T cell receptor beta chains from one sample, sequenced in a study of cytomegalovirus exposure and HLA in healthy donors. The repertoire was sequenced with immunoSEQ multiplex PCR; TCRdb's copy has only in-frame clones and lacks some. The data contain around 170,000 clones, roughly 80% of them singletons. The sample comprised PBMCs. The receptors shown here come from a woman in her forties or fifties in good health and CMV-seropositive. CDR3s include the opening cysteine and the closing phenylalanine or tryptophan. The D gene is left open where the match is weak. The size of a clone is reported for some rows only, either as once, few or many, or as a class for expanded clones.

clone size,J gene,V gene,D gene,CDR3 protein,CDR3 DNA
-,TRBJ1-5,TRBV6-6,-,CASSYERSEPQHF,TGTGCCAGCAGTTACGAAAGATCAGAGCCCCAGCATTTT
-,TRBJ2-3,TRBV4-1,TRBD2,CASSPLVRGGFTDTQYF,TGCGCCAGCAGCCCCCTAGTTCGGGGGGGTTTCACAGATACGCAGTATTTT
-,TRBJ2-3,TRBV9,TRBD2,CASSVEGRGGQRDTQYF,TGTGCCAGCAGCGTAGAGGGGCGGGGGGGCCAGCGAGATACGCAGTATTTT
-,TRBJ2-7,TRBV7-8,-,CASSLTGRYEQYF,TGTGCCAGCAGCTTGACAGGGAGGTACGAGCAGTACTTC
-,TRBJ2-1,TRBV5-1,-,CASSLVRDNEQFF,TGCGCCAGCAGCTTGGTGCGGGACAATGAGCAGTTCTTC
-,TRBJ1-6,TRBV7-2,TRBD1,CASSSRQGRNSPLHF,TGTGCCAGCAGCTCCCGACAGGGAAGGAATTCACCCCTCCACTTT
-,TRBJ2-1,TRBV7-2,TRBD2,CASSLDTGLNYNEQFF,TGTGCCAGCAGCTTAGATACGGGACTAAACTACAATGAGCAGTTCTTC
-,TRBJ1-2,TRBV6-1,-,CASSEAKGNYGYTF,TGTGCCAGCAGTGAAGCGAAGGGGAACTATGGCTACACCTTC
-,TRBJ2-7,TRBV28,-,CASSLEGNLYEQYF,TGTGCCAGCAGTCTAGAGGGCAACCTCTACGAGCAGTACTTC
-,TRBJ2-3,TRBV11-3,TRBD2,CASSRTSGGSTDTQYF,TGTGCCAGCAGCCGGACTAGCGGGGGGTCAACAGATACGCAGTATTTT
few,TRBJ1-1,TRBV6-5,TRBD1,CASSATGGRTEAFF,TGTGCCAGCAGTGCAACAGGGGGACGAACTGAAGCTTTCTTT
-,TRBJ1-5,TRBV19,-,CASRTTGLGGNQPQHF,TGTGCCAGTAGGACAACAGGATTAGGAGGCAATCAGCCCCAGCATTTT
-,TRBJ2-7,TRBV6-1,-,CASSSQAYEQYF,TGTGCCAGCAGTTCACAGGCATACGAGCAGTACTTC
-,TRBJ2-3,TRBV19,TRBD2,CATAQGASGGRDTQYF,TGTGCCACCGCCCAGGGGGCTAGCGGGGGGAGAGATACGCAGTATTTT
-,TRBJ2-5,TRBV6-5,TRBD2,CASSYSRGEETQYF,TGTGCCAGCAGTTACTCGCGGGGGGAGGAGACCCAGTACTTC
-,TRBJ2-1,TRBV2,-,CASSLQGNNEQFF,TGTGCCAGCAGCCTACAGGGAAACAATGAGCAGTTCTTC
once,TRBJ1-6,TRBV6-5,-,CASSEMLSNSPLHF,TGTGCCAGCAGTGAAATGCTGAGTAATTCACCCCTCCACTTT
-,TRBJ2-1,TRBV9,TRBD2,CASSPRWERGPNEQFF,TGTGCCAGCAGCCCCCGGTGGGAGCGGGGGCCCAATGAGCAGTTCTTC
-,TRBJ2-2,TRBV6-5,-,CASRRLTGELFF,TGTGCCAGCCGTAGACTCACCGGGGAGCTGTTTTTT
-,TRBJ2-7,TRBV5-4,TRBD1,CASSYLFGTGTYEQYF,TGTGCCAGCAGCTATTTATTCGGGACAGGTACCTACGAGCAGTACTTC
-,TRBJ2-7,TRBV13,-,CASSPSSYEQYF,TGTGCCAGCAGCCCTAGTAGCTACGAGCAGTACTTC
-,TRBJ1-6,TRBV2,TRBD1,CASSVLETGGSPLHF,TGTGCCAGCAGTGTCTTAGAGACAGGGGGTTCACCCCTCCACTTT
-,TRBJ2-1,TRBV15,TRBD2,CATSRTSGGALFEQFF,TGTGCCACCAGCAGGACTAGCGGGGGGGCTCTCTTTGAGCAGTTCTTC
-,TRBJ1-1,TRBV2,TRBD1,CASSGRGPRPTEAFF,TGTGCCAGCAGTGGCAGGGGGCCGAGGCCCACTGAAGCTTTCTTT
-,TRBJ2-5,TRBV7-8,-,CASSFWGRAGTRETQYF,TGTGCCAGCAGCTTCTGGGGAAGAGCGGGGACACGTGAGACCCAGTACTTC
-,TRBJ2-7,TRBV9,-,CASSVSGGGESYEQYF,TGTGCCAGCAGCGTATCTGGAGGGGGCGAAAGCTACGAGCAGTACTTC
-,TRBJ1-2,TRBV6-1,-,CASSALGAPTDYGYTF,TGTGCCAGCAGTGCCCTGGGGGCCCCGACGGACTATGGCTACACCTTC
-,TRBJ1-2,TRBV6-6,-,CASRYPGRGGYGYTF,TGTGCCAGCAGATACCCTGGACGGGGAGGCTATGGCTACACCTTC
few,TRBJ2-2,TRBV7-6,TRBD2,CASRSTSVVGGTGELFF,TGTGCCAGCAGGTCGACTAGCGTCGTGGGCGGCACCGGGGAGCTGTTTTTT
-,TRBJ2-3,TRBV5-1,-,CASSVAPRGDTQYF,TGCGCCAGCAGCGTGGCCCCCCGGGGGGATACGCAGTATTTT
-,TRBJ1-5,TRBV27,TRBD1,CASSRTMTGTAESRQPQHF,TGTGCCAGCAGTCGTACGATGACCGGGACAGCGGAGAGTCGGCAGCCCCAGCATTTT
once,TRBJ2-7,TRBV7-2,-,CASSRSRSEQYF,TGTGCCAGCAGCCGATCGAGGAGCGAGCAGTACTTC
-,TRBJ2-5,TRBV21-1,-,CASIRWGGDQETQYF,TGTGCCAGCATTCGGTGGGGGGGGGATCAAGAGACCCAGTACTTC
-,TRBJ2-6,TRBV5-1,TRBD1,CASSPRDREASGANVLTF,TGCGCCAGCAGCCCACGGGACAGGGAAGCTTCTGGGGCCAACGTCCTGACTTTC
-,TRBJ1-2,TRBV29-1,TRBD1,CSVGQGSHGYTF,TGCAGCGTTGGACAGGGAAGTCATGGCTACACCTTC
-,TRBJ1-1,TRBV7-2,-,CASSFNADITEAFF,TGTGCCAGCAGCTTTAACGCGGATATCACTGAAGCTTTCTTT
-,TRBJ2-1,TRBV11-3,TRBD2,CASSWSGGGVNEQFF,TGTGCCAGCAGCTGGTCGGGGGGGGGCGTGAATGAGCAGTTCTTC
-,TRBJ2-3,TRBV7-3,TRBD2,CASSQGLAGTDTQYF,TGTGCCAGCAGCCAAGGACTAGCGGGGACCGATACGCAGTATTTT
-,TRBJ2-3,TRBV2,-,CATLSLRGAGTQYF,TGTGCCACCTTATCCCTTCGGGGGGCCGGTACGCAGTATTTT
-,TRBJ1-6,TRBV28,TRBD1,CASSSPGTGYSPLHF,TGTGCCAGCAGTTCACCCGGGACAGGGTATTCACCCCTCCACTTT
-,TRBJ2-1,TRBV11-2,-,CASSLNLGDTRSYNEQFF,TGTGCCAGCAGCTTAAATCTAGGGGACACCCGCTCCTACAATGAGCAGTTCTTC
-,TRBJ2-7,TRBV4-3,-,CASSQDSEVSYEQYF,TGCGCCAGCAGCCAAGATTCGGAGGTATCCTACGAGCAGTACTTC
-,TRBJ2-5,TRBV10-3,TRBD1,CASRLGQGPGETQYF,TGTGCCAGCAGACTGGGACAGGGACCGGGAGAGACCCAGTACTTC